One sample yielded the 2 T cell receptor beta chains listed below, sequenced in a study of blood T cell repertoires in COVID-19. Sequencing was performed with immunoSEQ multiplex PCR; in TCRdb, only in-frame clones are kept and a portion is missing. Altogether tens of thousands of clones are present, 85% being singletons, with the ten largest covering roughly 5%. The specimen sequenced was peripheral blood. These receptor sequences come from a man between 65 and 85 years old with acute or convalescent COVID-19.

Comments on this clone: The germline gene is not matched at one end of the junction; a read error may be the cause. V is TRBV6-1 and J is TRBJ2-5; 7 bases align to TRBD2. This CDR3 has 15 residues. CDR1 and CDR2 (germline): MNHNS, SASEGT. CDR3 loop: CASREGWGGVETQYF. The CDR3 DNA reads TGTGCCAGCAGAGAAGGATGGGGGGGAGTGGAGACCCAGTACTTC.

This chain uses TRBV2 with TRBJ2-6, with 7 bases matching TRBD1. CDR3 length: 11 amino acids. The J segment lost 10 bases and the V segment lost 9 bases, leaving 3 bases of the junction unmatched. Germline V CDR1 and CDR2: SNHLY, FYNNEI. CDR3 region: CASGTVNVLTF. CDR3 bases: TGTGCCAGTGGGACAGTAAACGTCCTGACTTTC.